This T cell receptor (beta chain) is drawn from a study of T cells after yellow fever vaccination. The study's findings and limits: Abundant bulk-derived clonotypes could contaminate FACS-sorted repertoires. The secondary response was weaker but peaked faster, day 5 versus 15.

TCRdb processed the 5' RACE reads anew with MiXCR; each CDR3 protein has one entry. The sample has 250,000 to 350,000 distinct CDR3 sequences, around 7.3% seen once. Per the germline V gene, CDR1 is MRHNA and CDR2 is SNTAGT. V lost 6 bases, J lost 6 bases, and 11 bases lay in between. This CDR3 has 13 amino acids. About this clonotype: The antigen remains unidentified.

The sequence was collected from a man aged 18-30 years who received the YFV17D yellow fever vaccine. This chain links TRBV6-4 with TRBJ1-4; D might be TRBD1 (5 bases). This material consisted of PBMCs, taken roughly 46 days after the first yellow fever vaccination. As DNA, the CDR3 is TGTGCCAGCAGCCGCCTCAGGGATGAAAAACTGTTTTTT. Protein: CASSRLRDEKLFF.